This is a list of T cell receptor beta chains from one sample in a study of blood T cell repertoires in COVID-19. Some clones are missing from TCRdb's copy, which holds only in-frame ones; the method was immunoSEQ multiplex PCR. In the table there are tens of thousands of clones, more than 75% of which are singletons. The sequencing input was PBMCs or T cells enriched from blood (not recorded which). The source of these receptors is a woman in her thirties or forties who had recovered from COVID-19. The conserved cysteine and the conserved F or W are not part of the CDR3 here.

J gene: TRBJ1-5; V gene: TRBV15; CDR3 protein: ATSRAGIGQPQH
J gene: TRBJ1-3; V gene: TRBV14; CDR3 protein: ASSRRTDARDIGNTIY
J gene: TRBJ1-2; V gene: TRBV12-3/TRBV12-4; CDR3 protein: ASSSPSGEGYT
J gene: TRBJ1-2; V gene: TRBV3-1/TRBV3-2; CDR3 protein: ASSQYGDGYGYT
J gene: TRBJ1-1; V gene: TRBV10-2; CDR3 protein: ASSELDRENTEAF
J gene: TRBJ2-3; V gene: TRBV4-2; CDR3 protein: ASSQVVTDTQY
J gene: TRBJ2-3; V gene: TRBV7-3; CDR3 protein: ASSKEGTHTDTQY
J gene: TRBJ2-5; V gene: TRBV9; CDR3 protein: ASSVARLAGGRETQY
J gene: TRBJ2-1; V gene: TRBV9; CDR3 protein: ASSVSGLAGWEQF
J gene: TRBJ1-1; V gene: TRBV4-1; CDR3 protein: ASSQNRVSPEAF
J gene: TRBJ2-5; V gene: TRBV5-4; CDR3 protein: ASSLEPSQETQY
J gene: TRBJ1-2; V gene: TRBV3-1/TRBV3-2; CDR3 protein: ASSQDAGDHYGYT
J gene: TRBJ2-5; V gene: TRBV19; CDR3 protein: ASSTLAGGKETQY
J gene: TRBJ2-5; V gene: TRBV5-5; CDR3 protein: ASSLAGRGGETQY
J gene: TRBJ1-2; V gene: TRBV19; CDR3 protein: ASSIRGPSYGYT